What follows are 15 T cell receptor beta chains derived from one specimen sequenced in a study of vaccination and CD4 T cells after COVID-19. CD4+ T cells that had been cultured provided DNA sequenced with the Oncomine TCR Beta short-read assay. TCRdb recomputed calls from the PCR reads with MiXCR, one row per CDR3 protein. This table has about 1,600 distinct CDR3 sequences, roughly an eighth appearing once. Antigens for these TCRs are unknown. Treatment in this sample: roughly nine-day PBMC culture with coronavirus spike peptide pools or control peptides (ViraFEST assay). Unexposed donor CD4+ T cells predated the COVID-19 pandemic, collected 2011-2018. Sample: CD4+ T cells from blood, cultured in vitro. These receptors all come from a human donor in good health.

To note about this clonotype: A clone one base away is much larger, so this may be a read error. The chain couples TRBV28 to TRBJ1-2; D is possibly TRBD1 (5 bases). V was trimmed by 5 bases and J by 8 bases, leaving 21 bases between them. The V gene's germline CDR1 is MDHEN and CDR2 SYDVKM. This CDR3 contains 15 residues. The CDR3 region is CASSPGDWTFDGYTF. In DNA form, the CDR3 reads TGTGCCAGCAGTCCGGGGGACTGGACATTCGACGGCTACACCTTC.

The chain recombines TRBV5-5 with TRBJ1-2; 10 nucleotides align to TRBD1. Germline values: CDR1 SGHKS, CDR2 YYEKEE (reference sequence). This CDR3 comprises 14 residues. With 4 bases clipped from V and 3 bases from J, the junction kept 3 bases outside the gene matches. The DNA of the CDR3 is TGTGCCAGCAGCCCCGGGACAGGGGACTATGGCTACACCTTC. This gives the protein CASSPGTGDYGYTF.

In its sample, this clonotype ranks as large. The CDR3 spells CASSIRQGTGGYTF. The CDR3 region has the DNA TGTGCCAGCAGCATAAGACAGGGGACGGGTGGCTACACCTTC. The genes are TRBV7-2 and TRBJ1-2; 8 bases agree with TRBD1. CDR1 and CDR2 (germline): SGHTA, FQGNSA. V lost 5 bases to trimming and J lost 7 bases; unmatched junction nucleotides: 9. The CDR3 sequence is 14 residues long. Full variable domain (missing parts from reference TRBV7-2 and TRBJ1-2): GAGVSQSPSNKVTEKGKDVELRCDPISGHTALYWYRQSLGQGLEFLIYFQGNSAPDKSGLPSDRFSAERTGGSVSTLTIQRTQQEDSAVYLCASSIRQGTGGYTFGSGTRLTVV.

The V and J genes are TRBV3-1 and TRBJ2-5, with 9 bases fitting TRBD2. Germline CDR1 is LGHDT and CDR2 is YNNKEL (reference sequence). This CDR3 is 17 amino acids long. The junction had 14 bases not matched to a gene; V was cut back by 0 bases and J by 9 bases. The CDR3 nucleotides are TGTGCCAGCAGCCAAGATGGCCTAGCGGGGCGGCAAGTGCCCCAGTACTTC. It encodes CASSQDGLAGRQVPQYF.

This clonotype has a handful of counts. The gene calls are TRBV3-1 and TRBJ1-2; D gene ambiguous. Trimming removed 5 bases from V and 6 bases from J, with 16 bases in between. Germline V lookup: CDR1 LGHDT, CDR2 YNNKEL (reference sequence). The CDR3 extends over 14 amino acids. CDR3: CASSLSARRHGYTF. The CDR3 bases are TGTGCCAGCAGCTTGTCCGCCCGGCGTCATGGCTACACCTTC.

This clonotype is labeled large. The chain links TRBV20-1 to TRBJ1-2, with D perhaps matching TRBD1 (5 bases). The V and J ends lost 0 bases and 4 bases respectively, with 9 bases between them. The CDR3 contains 13 residues. Germline V gives CDR1 DFQATT, CDR2 SNEGSKA (reference sequence). CDR3 nucleotides: TGCAGTGCTAGAGATCCCGGGACCTATGGCTACACCTTC. This translates into CSARDPGTYGYTF.

This clonotype is medium-sized in the sample. The chain joins TRBV29-1 to TRBJ1-2; a possible D gene is TRBD1 (5 bases). Trimming shortened V by 1 base and J by 2 bases, and 11 bases separated the two germline ends. Per the germline V gene, CDR1 is SQVTM and CDR2 is ANQGSEA. The CDR3 is made up of 14 amino acids. This CDR3 reads CSVEVLQGNYGYTF. CDR3 bases: TGCAGCGTTGAAGTACTTCAGGGAAACTATGGCTACACCTTC.

By frequency in the sample, this clonotype is medium-sized (0.01 to 0.1%). This chain connects TRBV5-4 to TRBJ1-2; D not certain. The CDR3 loop spans 13 amino acids. V dropped 1 base and J dropped 2 bases, with 6 bases sitting between them. Germline V gene data show CDR1 as SGHNT and CDR2 as YYREEE (reference sequence). The CDR3 nucleotides read TGTGCCAGCAGCTTGTCGGCCAACTATGGCTACACCTTC. As protein: CASSLSANYGYTF.

This clonotype is classed as medium-sized. The CDR3 nucleotides are TGTGCCAGCAGCTCACCGTCGTCGGGCATCTACGAGCAGTACTTC. Translation: CASSSPSSGIYEQYF. The J gene is TRBJ2-7, the V gene TRBV11-3; no firm D call. The germline V gene encodes CDR1 SGHNT and CDR2 YENEEA. This CDR3 is built from 15 residues. V shed 4 bases and J shed 3 bases, with 16 bases lying between them. Full variable domain (remainder filled in from reference TRBV11-3 and TRBJ2-7): EAGVVQSPRYKIIEKKQPVAFWCNPISGHNTLYWYLQNLGQGPELLIRYENEEAVDDSQLPKDRFSAERLKGVDSTLKIQPAELGDSAVYLCASSSPSSGIYEQYFGPGTRLTVT.

This clonotype is medium-sized (0.01 to 0.1%). V gene TRBV6-1 combines with J gene TRBJ2-7; TRBD1 might be the D (6 bases). This CDR3 has 14 amino acids. Germline V lookup: CDR1 MNHNS, CDR2 SASEGT. Trimming removed 10 bases at V and 3 bases at J, with 19 bases between. The CDR3 loop is CATTPTRGFYEQYF. DNA of the CDR3: TGTGCCACCACCCCTACAAGGGGGTTCTACGAGCAGTACTTC.

Relative to its sample, this clonotype is medium-sized. The chain uses TRBV11-1 and TRBJ1-1; D uncertain. The CDR3 consists of 14 residues. Trimming took 5 bases from V and 7 from J, leaving 17 bases between them. From germline, CDR1 is SGHAT and CDR2 FQDESV (reference sequence). The CDR3 loop is CASSDRRRTFEAFF. The CDR3 DNA reads as TGTGCCAGCAGCGACCGACGGAGGACCTTTGAAGCTTTCTTT.

By share of the sample, this clonotype is medium-sized. The chain combines TRBV5-8 with TRBJ2-5, with TRBD2 identical over 14 bases. The V segment lost 4 bases and the J segment 2 bases; nucleotides outside the gene matches: 4. The CDR3 has 16 amino acids. The germline CDR1 and CDR2 sequences are SGHTS and YDEGEE. The CDR3 here is CASSLWTSGGQETQYF. The CDR3 DNA follows: TGTGCCAGCAGCCTATGGACTAGCGGGGGGCAAGAGACCCAGTACTTC.

This clonotype is deemed medium-sized. The rearrangement uses TRBV2 and TRBJ1-2, with 11 bases identical to TRBD1. With 6 bases clipped from V and 8 bases from J, the junction kept 8 bases outside the gene matches. CDR3 length: 14 amino acids. CDR1 and CDR2 from the germline V gene are SNHLY and FYNNEI. The CDR3: CASRGGQGAEGYTF. As DNA, the CDR3 is TGTGCCAGCAGGGGAGGACAGGGGGCAGAGGGCTACACCTTC.

By share of the sample, this clonotype is medium-sized. The gene calls are TRBV6-1 and TRBJ2-7; D uncertain. Per germline, CDR1 MNHNS and CDR2 SASEGT. This CDR3 comprises 13 residues. Trimming took 6 bases from V and 3 from J, leaving 12 bases between them. In DNA form, the CDR3 reads TGTGCCAGCAGCCGTGGGGAAGGCTACGAGCAGTACTTC. Its translation is CASSRGEGYEQYF.

A word on this clonotype: This may arise from a read error, as a much more abundant clone is one base away. This chain links TRBV11-2 with TRBJ2-3, with unresolved D. Germline V CDR1 and CDR2: SGHAT, FQNNGV. The CDR3 contains 13 residues. The CDR3 protein is CAGSPGEGNTQYF. The CDR3 DNA reads as TGTGCCGGCAGCCCCGGCGAAGGGAATACGCAGTATTTT. Full variable domain (outside the CDR3, taken from reference TRBV11-2 and TRBJ2-3): EAGVAQSPRYKIIEKRQSVAFWCNPISGHATLYWYQQILGQGPKLLIQFQNNGVVDDSQLPKDRFSAERLKGVDSTLKIQPAKLEDSAVYLCAGSPGEGNTQYFGPGTRLTVL.